This T cell receptor (beta chain) was sequenced for a study of shared clonotypes between healthy human individuals. Findings of the study overall: Relative to memory subsets, naive subsets generally showed larger estimated richness.

The CDR3 is made up of 14 amino acids. Germline CDR1 SGHTA, CDR2 FQGTGA. V lost 8 bases to trimming and J lost 5 bases, with 16 bases between them. It was at deep level that the assay was run. Every immunoSEQ plate was one replicate of a subset's evenly spread DNA. Sequencing was performed with immunoSEQ multiplex PCR; in TCRdb, only in-frame clones are kept and a portion is missing. The sample lists some 2,500,000 clones, 90% to 95% occurring once. Those who donated, Caucasian adults without exception, all lived in Nashville, Tennessee. Details on this clone: Its antigen is not identified.

This clonotype was sampled from a man younger than 35 in good health. Some clones in this sample may be carry-over from other donors' samples. V and J are TRBV7-3 and TRBJ2-1, with D maybe TRBD1 (7 bases). Sequencing used naive CD4+ T cells from PBMCs. Noted subset: CD45RA+ positively selected. As DNA, the CDR3 is TGTGCCAGCCGCAGGGGGGCCCGGGACAATGAGCAGTTCTTC. This gives the protein CASRRGARDNEQFF.